This T cell receptor beta chain originates from a study of chemoradiotherapy in HPV16-positive cancers. The overall study: Candidate HPV-specific clones and shared TCR motifs came from a couple of HPV16-positive patients. Findings of the study overall: Non-HPV-specific T cells did not expand in tumors during treatment, whereas candidate HPV-specific clones and E7-related motifs did. Functional assays defining HPV-specific T cells used only a couple of HPV16-positive patients. For HPV16-positive patients, expanding HPV-responsive T cells associated with longer recurrence-free survival.

CDR3 size: 16 residues. Looked up from germline, CDR1 is MNHEY and CDR2 is SMNVEV (reference sequence). V shed 5 bases and J shed 0 bases, with 13 bases lying between them. A note on this clone: Antigen unknown.

TCRdb's copy holds only in-frame clones and misses some; the assay was immunoSEQ multiplex PCR. The table lists fewer than 30,000 clones, roughly 94% of them singletons. This specimen was acquired from a patient who underwent chemoradiotherapy. The rearrangement uses TRBV27 and TRBJ2-2; D possibly uses TRBD1 or TRBD2 (5 bases each). The receptor comes from a human donor with HPV-associated anogenital cancer. This chain's CDR3 is CASSPSGRSNTGELFF. The DNA of the CDR3 is TGTGCCAGCAGTCCCTCGGGACGGTCGAACACCGGGGAGCTGTTTTTT.